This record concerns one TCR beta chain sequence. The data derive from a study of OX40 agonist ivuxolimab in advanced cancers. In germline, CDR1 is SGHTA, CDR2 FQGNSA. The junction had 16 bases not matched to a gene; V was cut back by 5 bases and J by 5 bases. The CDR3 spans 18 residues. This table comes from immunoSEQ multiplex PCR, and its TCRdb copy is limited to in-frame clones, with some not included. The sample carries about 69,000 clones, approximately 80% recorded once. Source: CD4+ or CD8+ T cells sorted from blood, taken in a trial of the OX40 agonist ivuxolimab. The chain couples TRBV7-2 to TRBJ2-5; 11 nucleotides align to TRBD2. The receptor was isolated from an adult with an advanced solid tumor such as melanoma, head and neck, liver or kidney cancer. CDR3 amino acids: CASSLLGGSGRAWETQYF. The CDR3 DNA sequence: TGTGCCAGCAGCCTTTTAGGAGGTAGCGGGAGGGCTTGGGAGACCCAGTACTTC.